These 17 T cell receptor beta chains were all obtained from the same sample, sequenced in a study of T cells expressing NK-cell markers. Reprocessing the 5' RACE reads, TCRdb reports a single entry for every CDR3 protein and omits DNA. The data include 450,000 to 600,000 distinct CDR3 sequences; the top ten clones carry approximately 3.6%. The sequenced material came from blood T cells: a sorted CD56 or NKG2C T cell subset, CD4+ or CD8+ T cells, or bulk PBMC T cells (not recorded which). These receptors all come from a man aged 18 to 35 in good health.

The gene calls are TRBV7-2 and TRBJ2-5; TCRdb picks TRBD1, but there is no DNA to check that call. The V gene's germline CDR1 is SGHTA and CDR2 FQGNSA. CDR3 length: 16 amino acids. CDR3 in amino acids: CASDPLGARDGGPQYF.

The chain joins TRBV18 to TRBJ2-7; without DNA, the TCRdb call of TRBD1 cannot be checked. Germline V CDR1 and CDR2: KGHSH, LQKENI. CDR3 size: 14 residues. Here the CDR3 reads CASSPFGGEYEQYF.

This sequence joins TRBV6-5 and TRBJ1-6; TCRdb picks TRBD1, but there is no DNA to check that call. Germline V gene data show CDR1 as MNHEY and CDR2 as SVGAGI. The CDR3 covers 17 residues. CDR3 sequence: CASSYGTMGYGPFPLHF.

The gene calls are TRBV20-1 and TRBJ2-5. The CDR3 spans 15 residues. CDR1 and CDR2 (germline): DFQATT, SNEGSKA (reference sequence). This chain's CDR3 is CSASGFAVGQETQYF.

The chain is built from TRBV6-2 or TRBV6-3 and TRBJ2-7; TCRdb lists TRBD2, though no DNA is available to test this call. Germline V gene data show CDR1 as MNHEY and CDR2 as SVGEGT. This CDR3 has 13 residues. CDR3 in amino acids: CATTLAGIYEQYF.

The gene calls are TRBV20-1 and TRBJ1-4; TCRdb's D call, TRBD1, is unchecked because there is no DNA. This CDR3 is 15 amino acids long. Looked up from germline, CDR1 is DFQATT and CDR2 is SNEGSKA (reference sequence). CDR3: CSARITGGSNEKLFF.

This sequence joins TRBV20-1 and TRBJ2-5. The germline V gene has CDR1 DFQATT and CDR2 SNEGSKA (reference sequence). This CDR3 has 14 residues. The chain's CDR3 is CSARSVMYQETQYF.

This sequence joins TRBV6-1 and TRBJ2-1; TCRdb's D gene call, TRBD2, goes unchecked for lack of DNA. Germline CDR1 and CDR2: MNHNS and SASEGT. There are 16 residues in the CDR3. The CDR3 is CASRQNQAGLDNEQFF.

The rearrangement uses TRBV7-2 and TRBJ2-1; checking the TCRdb D call of TRBD2 is not possible without DNA. This CDR3 is built from 14 residues. Germline V gives CDR1 SGHTA, CDR2 FQGNSA. CDR3 residues: CASRPGLADIEQFF.

This chain links TRBV18 with TRBJ2-5; checking the TCRdb D call of TRBD1 is not possible without DNA. The CDR3 loop spans 16 amino acids. Germline values: CDR1 KGHSH, CDR2 LQKENI. This CDR3 reads CASSPVSGTGGETQYF.

This chain joins TRBV5-1 and TRBJ2-2; with no DNA, the TCRdb D assignment of TRBD1 cannot be verified. The CDR3 sequence is 16 residues long. Germline CDR1 and CDR2: SGHRS and YFSETQ. The CDR3 sequence is CASSPLGDSPPGELFF. The variable domain in full, with the rest retrieved from reference TRBV5-1 and TRBJ2-2, is KAGVTQTPRYLIKTRGQQVTLSCSPISGHRSVSWYQQTPGQGLQFLFEYFSETQRNKGNFPGRFSGRQFSNSRSEMNVSTLELGDSALYLCASSPLGDSPPGELFFGEGSRLTVL.

This chain joins TRBV24-1 and TRBJ2-1; TCRdb names TRBD1, which stays unverified in the absence of DNA. Germline V lookup: CDR1 KGHDR, CDR2 SFDVKD. The CDR3 loop spans 12 amino acids. CDR3 in amino acids: CATGASNNEQFF.

This chain links TRBV27 with TRBJ2-4; TCRdb picks TRBD2, but there is no DNA to check that call. CDR3 length: 13 amino acids. Germline V gene data show CDR1 as MNHEY and CDR2 as SMNVEV (reference sequence). The chain's CDR3 is CATRGRDGNIQYF.

The rearrangement joins TRBV29-1 to TRBJ1-1; the TRBD1 assignment by TCRdb is unverifiable without DNA. Germline V CDR1 and CDR2: SQVTM, ANQGSEA. CDR3 length: 12 residues. The CDR3 region is CSVGEGFGEAFF.

The rearrangement joins TRBV5-1 to TRBJ1-4. CDR3 length: 14 amino acids. The germline CDR1 and CDR2 sequences are SGHRS and YFSETQ. CDR3 region: CASSFMGMDEKLFF.

This chain uses TRBV20-1 with TRBJ2-7; TCRdb reports TRBD1, a call that lacks DNA to check it against. Germline values: CDR1 DFQATT, CDR2 SNEGSKA (reference sequence). The CDR3 extends over 14 amino acids. CDR3 sequence: CSARADLRGREQYF.

The CDR3: CASSLTENEQFF. The rearrangement links TRBV7-9 to TRBJ2-1. The CDR3 sequence is 12 residues long. CDR1 is SEHNR and CDR2 is FQNEAQ in the germline V gene (reference sequence). The full variable domain, its missing parts supplied by reference TRBV7-9 and TRBJ2-1, is DTGVSQNPRHKITKRGQNVTFRCDPISEHNRLYWYRQTLGQGPEFLTYFQNEAQLEKSRLLSDRFSAERPKGSFSTLEIQRTEQGDSAMYLCASSLTENEQFFGPGTRLTVL.